These 6 T cell receptor beta chains originate from one sample sequenced in a study of blood T cell repertoires in COVID-19. Here immunoSEQ multiplex PCR was the method, and the copy in TCRdb shows in-frame clones only, minus some. The sample has about 15,000 clones; around 85% are singletons. The sample consisted of peripheral blood. The receptors were gathered from a human donor with active COVID-19. The donor label of this sample is uncertain.

This chain links TRBV27 with TRBJ2-5, with D maybe TRBD2 (5 bases). The ends were cut back, 4 bases at V and 1 base at J, with 13 bases in the middle. The CDR3 spans 15 residues. The germline CDR1 and CDR2 sequences are MNHEY and SMNVEV (reference sequence). The CDR3 reads CASSSLGVSQETQYF. The CDR3 DNA reads TGTGCCAGCAGTTCCCTCGGGGTGTCCCAAGAGACCCAGTACTTC.

The genes are TRBV28 and TRBJ2-5, with a tentative D call TRBD2 (6 bases). The CDR3 length is 18 residues. V was cut by 5 bases and J by 5 bases, with 27 bases left in between. The germline V gene has CDR1 MDHEN and CDR2 SYDVKM. In DNA, the CDR3 is TGTGCCAGCAGTCCCGGGCTTGGGACTTCCCCCCGCGGGGAGACCCAGTACTTC. Residues: CASSPGLGTSPRGETQYF.

The chain uses TRBV4-2 and TRBJ1-5; TRBD1 is a possible D gene (5 bases). The germline V and J ends were trimmed by 0 bases and 0 bases, with 21 bases remaining between them. CDR1 LGHNA and CDR2 YNFKEQ come from the germline V gene. The CDR3 extends over 20 amino acids. This chain's CDR3 is CASSQEVPRFRDYSNQPQHF. CDR3 nucleotide sequence: TGTGCCAGCAGCCAAGAAGTCCCCAGGTTCAGGGATTATAGCAATCAGCCCCAGCATTTT.

The rearrangement links TRBV6-2 or TRBV6-3 to TRBJ2-7, with a possible D match to TRBD1 (5 bases). Germline CDR1 MNHEY, CDR2 SVGEGT. The length of the CDR3 is 19 residues. V lost 0 bases and J lost 0, with 21 bases in between. CDR3 protein: CASSYSEDTLKRSSYEQYF. The CDR3 DNA sequence: TGTGCCAGCAGTTACTCCGAGGACACCTTGAAGAGGAGCTCCTACGAGCAGTACTTC.

This sequence joins TRBV18 and TRBJ2-1; 10 bases match TRBD2. V gave up 4 bases and J gave up 4 bases; unmatched junction bases: 7. Germline V gives CDR1 KGHSH, CDR2 LQKENI. This CDR3 is built from 16 residues. The CDR3 nucleotides are TGTGCCAGCTCACTCTCCAGCGGGGGGGTTTACAATGAGCAGTTCTTC. This gives the protein CASSLSSGGVYNEQFF.

This clone was found once. The V and J genes are TRBV5-1 and TRBJ2-7, with D possibly TRBD1 on 6 matching bases. The CDR3 totals 15 residues. V lost 4 bases and J 1 base, leaving 15 bases between the germline ends. In germline, CDR1 is SGHRS, CDR2 YFSETQ. The CDR3 region has the DNA TGCGCCAGCAGCGAAGGGATACAGGGATCCTACGAGCAGTACTTC. It is translated as CASSEGIQGSYEQYF.